One sample yielded the 20 T cell receptor beta chains listed below, sequenced in a study of blood T cell repertoires in COVID-19. Clones were read by immunoSEQ multiplex PCR, and TCRdb kept only the in-frame ones, dropping some. This table holds nearly 350,000 clones, about four fifths found once. The source material was peripheral blood. The source of these receptors is a young man with active or convalescent COVID-19.

The J gene is TRBJ2-7, the V gene TRBV6-5, with TRBD1 matching 7 bases. The CDR3 runs to 13 residues. J lost 1 base, V lost 5 bases, and 2 bases had no gene match. The germline CDR1 and CDR2 sequences are MNHEY and SVGAGI. CDR3 sequence (DNA): TGTGCCAGCAGTCCGGGACAGTCCTACGAGCAGTACTTC. Residues: CASSPGQSYEQYF.

The table lists this clone with a few counts. The chain recombines TRBV4-2 with TRBJ1-5; the D gene is possibly TRBD1 (5 bases). V lost 1 base and J 1 base, leaving 14 bases between the germline ends. Germline V gene data show CDR1 as LGHNA and CDR2 as YNFKEQ. This CDR3 comprises 17 residues. The CDR3 DNA follows: TGTGCCAGCAGCCAAGCCGGGGGGGGTGGAAGCAATCAGCCCCAGCATTTT. It translates to CASSQAGGGGSNQPQHF.

This clone was counted only a few times. The CDR3: CASSPRRGPEAFF. The DNA of the CDR3 is TGTGCCAGCAGTCCCCGAAGGGGGCCCGAAGCTTTCTTT. The chain combines TRBV27 with TRBJ1-1; 7 bases line up with TRBD1. The CDR3 loop spans 13 amino acids. Trimming took 5 bases from V and 8 from J; bases not matched to a gene: 8. CDR1 MNHEY and CDR2 SMNVEV come from the germline V gene (reference sequence).

This chain connects TRBV7-3 to TRBJ1-3; 7 bases fit TRBD1. The V segment lost 5 bases and the J segment 2 bases; nucleotides outside the gene matches: 6. There are 15 residues in the CDR3. CDR1 SGHTA and CDR2 FQGTGA come from the germline V gene. This CDR3 reads CASSATTGTGNTIYF. The CDR3 DNA reads as TGTGCCAGCAGCGCAACGACAGGGACTGGAAACACCATATATTTT.

This rearrangement joins TRBV21-1 to TRBJ2-1; the table's D call of TRBD2 was not tested on the DNA. TRBV21-1 is classified as a pseudogene. The CDR3 is 19 residues long. CDR3 region: CASSKEGSSGGTPYNEQFF. In DNA, the CDR3 is TGTGCCAGCAGCAAAGAAGGGTCTAGCGGGGGAACCCCCTACAATGAGCAGTTCTTC.

This clone was seen only a few times. The V gene is TRBV11-3, the J gene TRBJ2-2; D call uncertain. Germline values: CDR1 SGHNT, CDR2 YENEEA. The CDR3 contains 14 residues. V dropped 1 base and J dropped 1 base, with 4 bases sitting between them. This CDR3 reads CASSLGQNTGELFF. DNA of the CDR3: TGTGCCAGCAGCTTAGGACAGAACACCGGGGAGCTGTTTTTT.

The chain recombines TRBV5-1 with TRBJ2-2; tentative D call: TRBD2 (5 bases). The CDR3 has 18 amino acids. The V gene's germline CDR1 is SGHRS and CDR2 YFSETQ. Trimming removed 6 bases at V and 7 bases at J, with 28 bases between. For the CDR3, the DNA is TGCGCCAGCACCTTAACCCCGGAGGCCTATAGGTTGGGCGGGGAGCTGTTTTTT. It translates to CASTLTPEAYRLGGELFF.

V and J are TRBV7-3 and TRBJ2-3; perhaps TRBD1 as D (6 bases). The CDR3 spans 16 residues. The ends were cut back, 4 bases at V and 1 base at J, with 15 bases in the middle. Germline V CDR1 and CDR2: SGHTA, FQGTGA. As DNA, the CDR3 is TGTGCCAGCAGCTCGGACAGCTCTTTTGGCACAGATACGCAGTATTTT. It specifies CASSSDSSFGTDTQYF.

The V and J genes are TRBV4-3 and TRBJ1-2, with D possibly matching TRBD1 (5 bases). Germline V lookup: CDR1 LGHNA, CDR2 YSLEER. V lost 7 bases, J lost 3 bases, and 15 bases lay in between. The CDR3 is 14 residues long. The CDR3 nucleotides are TGCGCCAGCAAGACAGATCAGGGTTACTATGGCTACACCTTC. Its protein product is CASKTDQGYYGYTF.

A note on this clone: Other DNA sequences in this sample translate to the same CDR3. The J gene is TRBJ1-3, the V gene TRBV18; 8 bases are a match to TRBD1. With V trimmed by 3 bases and J by 2 bases, 0 bases remained unmatched. Germline loops: CDR1 KGHSH, CDR2 LQKENI. There are 14 residues in the CDR3. CDR3 sequence (DNA): TGTGCCAGCTCACCGGACAGGGCTGGAAACACCATATATTTT. Translated: CASSPDRAGNTIYF.

This clone was counted once. This chain joins TRBV19 and TRBJ1-2; D uncertain. CDR1 is LNHDA, CDR2 SQIVND, per germline (reference sequence). CDR3 size: 16 residues. Trimming took off 0 bases at V and 0 bases at J, with 11 bases between the two ends. CDR3 nucleotides: TGTGCCAGTAGTATAGATCGGGAAGGGACTAACTATGGCTACACCTTC. Its translation: CASSIDREGTNYGYTF.

The chain has TRBV5-4 and TRBJ1-1; 7 positions match TRBD1. The CDR3 totals 13 residues. The V gene's germline CDR1 is SGHNT and CDR2 YYREEE (reference sequence). Losses at the gene ends were 2 bases for V and 3 bases for J; bases not matched to a gene: 1. CDR3 sequence (DNA): TGTGCCAGCAGCTTCACAGGGGACACTGAAGCTTTCTTT. It yields the protein CASSFTGDTEAFF.

The chain uses TRBV7-8 and TRBJ2-1; 8 bases map to TRBD1. The CDR3 runs to 14 residues. After removal of 1 base from V and 8 bases from J, the junction contained 4 bases not matched to a gene. Germline assignment: CDR1 SGHVS and CDR2 FQNEAQ. This CDR3 is CASSLGDRLYEQFF. CDR3 bases: TGTGCCAGCAGCTTAGGGGACAGGCTCTATGAGCAGTTCTTC.

The DNA of the CDR3 is TGCGCCAGCAGCCCAGCCCACCGGGACAGGGTCGGCTACACCTTC. Translated: CASSPAHRDRVGYTF. The genes are TRBV4-1 and TRBJ1-2, with 9 nucleotides matching TRBD1. This CDR3 comprises 15 residues. The V gene's germline CDR1 is MGHRA and CDR2 YSYEKL. With 4 bases clipped from V and 8 bases from J, the junction kept 11 bases outside the gene matches.

This clone was observed a handful of times. The chain couples TRBV7-2 to TRBJ1-2, with 7 bases aligning to TRBD1. V lost 5 bases to trimming and J lost 1 base; unmatched junction nucleotides: 7. In germline, CDR1 is SGHTA, CDR2 FQGNSA. The CDR3 is 15 residues long. The CDR3 nucleotides are TGTGCCAGCAGCCCCCAGGGACAGAATAACTATGGCTACACCTTC. This gives the protein CASSPQGQNNYGYTF.

The chain combines TRBV6-5 with TRBJ2-1, with 8 positions matching TRBD2. Germline trimming cut 4 bases from V and 6 bases from J; bases unmatched to any gene: 5. This CDR3 is 14 amino acids long. Germline CDR1 and CDR2: MNHEY and SVGAGI. The CDR3 bases are TGTGCCAGCAGTTCCAGCGGGAGAGTCAATGAGCAGTTCTTC. As protein: CASSSSGRVNEQFF.

The J gene is TRBJ2-5, the V gene TRBV6-5; D is ambiguous. CDR3 size: 14 residues. The ends were cut back, 8 bases at V and 0 bases at J, with 13 bases in the middle. Germline CDR1 reads MNHEY; CDR2 reads SVGAGI. The CDR3 is CASRISVYQETQYF. The CDR3 nucleotides read TGTGCCAGCCGTATCAGTGTATACCAAGAGACCCAGTACTTC.

This clone was picked up a small number of times. The V gene is TRBV7-9, the J gene TRBJ2-7; TRBD1 aligns across 8 bases. Trimming removed 3 bases from V and 2 bases from J; junction bases left unmatched: 9. The germline V gene encodes CDR1 SEHNR and CDR2 FQNEAQ (reference sequence). This CDR3 has 16 amino acids. The CDR3 here is CASSLIGWTGTYEQYF. CDR3 DNA sequence: TGTGCCAGCAGCTTGATCGGCTGGACAGGGACCTACGAGCAGTACTTC. The variable domain in full, with the rest retrieved from reference TRBV7-9 and TRBJ2-7, is DTGVSQNPRHKITKRGQNVTFRCDPISEHNRLYWYRQTLGQGPEFLTYFQNEAQLEKSRLLSDRFSAERPKGSFSTLEIQRTEQGDSAMYLCASSLIGWTGTYEQYFGPGTRLTVT.

The chain is built from TRBV30 and TRBJ2-7, with D hard to call. CDR1 and CDR2 from the germline V gene are GTSNPN and SVGIG (reference sequence). V lost 3 bases, J lost 2 bases, and 8 bases lay in between. CDR3 size: 12 residues. The CDR3 is CAWSIAAYEQYF. CDR3 bases: TGTGCCTGGAGCATAGCAGCCTACGAGCAGTACTTC.

The rearrangement joins TRBV6-5 to TRBJ2-7; 11 nucleotides line up with TRBD2. Germline CDR1 MNHEY, CDR2 SVGAGI. Trimming cost V 4 bases and J 7 bases; bases outside gene matches: 12. The CDR3 covers 16 residues. For the CDR3, the DNA is TGTGCCAGCAGTTCTCAACCGGGACTAGCGGTCTCTGAGCAGTACTTC. Amino acid sequence: CASSSQPGLAVSEQYF.